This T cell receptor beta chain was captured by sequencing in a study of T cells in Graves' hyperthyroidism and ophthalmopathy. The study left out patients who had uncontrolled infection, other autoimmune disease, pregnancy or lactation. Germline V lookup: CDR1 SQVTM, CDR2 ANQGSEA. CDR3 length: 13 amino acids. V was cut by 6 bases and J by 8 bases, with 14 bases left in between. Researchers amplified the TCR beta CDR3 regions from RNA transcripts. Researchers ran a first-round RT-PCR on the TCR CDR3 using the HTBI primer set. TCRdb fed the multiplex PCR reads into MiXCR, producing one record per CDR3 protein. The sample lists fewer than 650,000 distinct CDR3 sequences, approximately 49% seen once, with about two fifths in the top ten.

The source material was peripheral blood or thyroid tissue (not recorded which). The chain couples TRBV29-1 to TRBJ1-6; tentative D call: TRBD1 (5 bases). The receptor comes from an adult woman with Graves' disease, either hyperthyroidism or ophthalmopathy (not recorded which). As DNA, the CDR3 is TGCAGCGTAGAGGGGACTGGGTATTCACCCCTCCACTTT. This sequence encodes CSVEGTGYSPLHF.